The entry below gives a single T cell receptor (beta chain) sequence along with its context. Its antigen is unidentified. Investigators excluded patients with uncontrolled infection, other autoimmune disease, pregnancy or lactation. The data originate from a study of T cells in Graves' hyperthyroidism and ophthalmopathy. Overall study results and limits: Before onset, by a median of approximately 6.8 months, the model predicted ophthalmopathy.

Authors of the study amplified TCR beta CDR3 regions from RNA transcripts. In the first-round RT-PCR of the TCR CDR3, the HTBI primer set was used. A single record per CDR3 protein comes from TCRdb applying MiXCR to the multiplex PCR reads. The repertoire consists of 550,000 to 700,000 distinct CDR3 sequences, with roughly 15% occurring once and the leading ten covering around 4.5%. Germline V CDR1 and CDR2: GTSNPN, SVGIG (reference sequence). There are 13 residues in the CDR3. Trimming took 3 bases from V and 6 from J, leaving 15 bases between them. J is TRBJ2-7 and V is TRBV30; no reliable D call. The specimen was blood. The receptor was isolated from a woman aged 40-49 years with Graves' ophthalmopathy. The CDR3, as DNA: TGTGCCTGGAGCGTGGGCCCATCCGTCGAGCAGTACTTC. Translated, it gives CAWSVGPSVEQYF.